This T cell receptor beta chain was sequenced in a study of CD8+CD57+ T cells in acquired aplastic anemia. Overall study context: Sorted CD4+ and CD8+ cells yielded DNA averaging around 3 ug.

CDR3 and TCR beta VDJ profiling relied on a genomic DNA template. TCRdb passed the reads through MiXCR, listing each CDR3 protein once. This table holds some 140,000 distinct CDR3 sequences, about 52% found once. All patients picked for sequencing had shown, by flow cytometry, an expansion of CD8+CD57+ cells. This clonotype was detected ten times or more. CDR1 is PRHDT and CDR2 is FYEKMQ in the germline V gene (reference sequence). The CDR3 contains 15 residues. V shed 1 base, J shed 3 bases, and the junction held 5 bases outside the gene matches. The sample taken for sequencing was sorted CD4+, CD8+, or CD8+CD57+ T cells (not recorded which) from PBMCs. The clonotype comes from a human donor with aplastic anemia. The rearrangement links TRBV13 to TRBJ2-7; 8 bases are a match to TRBD2. In DNA form, the CDR3 reads TGTGCCAGCAGCTTAGTGGTCGGGGGGGACTACGAGCAGTACTTC. Translated: CASSLVVGGDYEQYF.